This T cell receptor (beta chain) originates from a study of cytomegalovirus exposure and HLA in healthy donors. Study-wide points: TCR beta V- and J-gene trimming, according to a later analysis, was linked to a missense DCLRE1C variant. Among the CMV-associated chains, a few were confirmed in vitro as specific for CMV antigens. Researchers counted 180 or so TCR beta chains as cytomegalovirus-associated.

With respect to this clone: Its specificity is not known.

CDR3 length: 18 amino acids. V shed 2 bases, J shed 2 bases, and the junction held 8 bases outside the gene matches. CDR1 is WSHSY and CDR2 is SAAADI in the germline V gene. Vbeta (60) and Jbeta (13) primers were used in the PCR. Sequencing was performed with immunoSEQ multiplex PCR; in TCRdb, only in-frame clones are kept and a portion is missing. The table includes about 140,000 clones, over 60% detected once. The receptor's source is a female donor in good health and CMV-seronegative. The rearrangement links TRBV10-2 to TRBJ1-5; the match to TRBD1 covers 11 bases. Sequencing used PBMCs. The CDR3 DNA reads as TGCGCCAGCAGTGAGAAGGACAGGGGGCATCTTGGCAATCAGCCCCAGCATTTT. Translated, it gives CASSEKDRGHLGNQPQHF.